This T cell receptor beta chain is from a study of blood T cell repertoires in COVID-19. Looking at the study overall: T cells, B-cell-depleted T cells, or PBMCs supplied cDNA or gDNA.

Sequencing was performed with immunoSEQ multiplex PCR; in TCRdb, only in-frame clones are kept and a portion is missing. The data show roughly 180,000 clones, with 85% to 90% seen just once and 6.2% held by the top ten. This clone was seen once. Its ends do not fully match the called genes, so a read error is possible. Germline values: CDR1 MNHEY, CDR2 SMNVEV (reference sequence). The CDR3 is 13 amino acids. The sequenced sample was PBMCs or T cells enriched from blood (not recorded which). The chain is built from TRBV27 and TRBJ2-7, with TRBD1 matching 10 bases. The sequence came from a middle-aged man who had recovered from COVID-19. The CDR3 DNA sequence: TGTGCCAGCAGTTTATGGGGAGGACAGGGGGTGAACTTC. Translation gives CASSLWGGQGVNF.